The T cell receptor beta chain described here comes from a study of T cell responses to AZD1222 COVID-19 vaccine. J was trimmed by 5 bases and V by 5 bases; bases with no gene match: 12. The CDR3 has 14 amino acids. Germline V CDR1 and CDR2: SQVTM, ANQGSEA. This clone showed up just a few times. What it binds is not known. Study-wide results and caveats: The study identified only five to seven AZD1222 recipients as seropositive at baseline. White British people made up most donors, females outnumbered males, and clonal diversity was possibly underestimated.

Measured with immunoSEQ multiplex PCR; TCRdb has only the in-frame clones, and not every one. Of tens of thousands of clones listed, about 80% are singletons. This chain connects TRBV29-1 to TRBJ2-7; 7 nucleotides agree with TRBD1. The sequences come from peripheral blood, collected on day 0 of AZD1222 vaccination. This TCR derives from an adult in good health. The CDR3 sequence is CSVPGRQGGHEQYF. CDR3 sequence (DNA): TGCAGCGTTCCTGGAAGACAGGGTGGCCACGAGCAGTACTTC.